Listed below are T cell receptor beta chains from one sample, sequenced in a study of beta chain bispecific antibodies for T cell cancers. MiXCR was run by TCRdb on the 5' RACE reads, yielding one entry per CDR3 protein. The sample yields 20,000 to 25,000 distinct CDR3 sequences, more than 2% seen once. These TCRs are of unknown antigen specificity. The sequencing used healthy donor T cells cultured with leukemia cells, collected from a culture containing a bispecific antibody targeting TCR Vbeta12. The receptors were sampled from a human donor in good health. Some clones in this sample may be carry-over from other donors' samples. CDR3s include the opening cysteine and the closing phenylalanine or tryptophan. The order of the fields is J gene, V gene, CDR3 protein.

J gene: TRBJ1-3; V gene: TRBV12-3/TRBV12-4; CDR3 protein: CASSLAHRESGNTIYF
J gene: TRBJ2-5; V gene: TRBV3-1; CDR3 protein: CASSQDLVGGAGETQYF
J gene: TRBJ2-5; V gene: TRBV6-1; CDR3 protein: CASSEGILGDRGLAGETQYF
J gene: TRBJ2-2; V gene: TRBV28; CDR3 protein: CASSPLSGGRTLLLFF
J gene: TRBJ2-5; V gene: TRBV7-2; CDR3 protein: CASSPFSGGETQYF
J gene: TRBJ2-1; V gene: TRBV19; CDR3 protein: CASSIDRGRDEQFF
J gene: TRBJ1-5; V gene: TRBV19; CDR3 protein: CASSIGSEGGSNQPQHF
J gene: TRBJ1-1; V gene: TRBV20-1; CDR3 protein: CSARGPGGNEAFF
J gene: TRBJ1-1; V gene: TRBV30; CDR3 protein: CAWSNLFWDGGEAFF
J gene: TRBJ2-7; V gene: TRBV3-1; CDR3 protein: CASSQGRQPVGEQYF